These T cell receptor beta chains were read from a single sample in a study of cytomegalovirus exposure and HLA in healthy donors. Clones were sequenced by immunoSEQ multiplex PCR, and TCRdb holds only the in-frame ones, with some missing. The table records about 160,000 clones, around 67% of them present only once. Material: PBMCs. The receptors were sampled from a woman under 30 in good health and CMV-seronegative. Each CDR3 is given with its conserved first and last residue. Fields, in order: CDR3 length, J gene, clone size, D gene, V gene, CDR3 DNA, CDR3 protein. A D gene is named only where the DNA matches it firmly. Clone size is given for some rows only: seen once, a few or many times, or a class if the clone is expanded.

16,TRBJ2-7,.,TRBD1,TRBV7-2,TGTGCCAGCAGCTTACACGGGACAGGGGGCCTCTACGAGCAGTACTTC,CASSLHGTGGLYEQYF
13,TRBJ2-3,.,TRBD2,TRBV29-1,TGCAGCGTTGGGGGGAGGGCGGTCGAGTTGCAGTATTTT,CSVGGRAVELQYF
14,TRBJ1-5,few,.,TRBV7-9,TGTGCCAGCAGCTTAGATCGGGGGGATCAGCCCCAGCATTTT,CASSLDRGDQPQHF
16,TRBJ2-1,.,.,TRBV9,TGTGCCAGCAGCCCCCCAACGGCGGGGGCGCACAATGAGCAGTTCTTC,CASSPPTAGAHNEQFF
18,TRBJ2-3,few,TRBD2,TRBV11-3,TGTGCCAGCAGCCCAGACAGGAAACTAGCGGGAGATGGAGATACGCAGTATTTT,CASSPDRKLAGDGDTQYF
17,TRBJ1-5,.,.,TRBV15,TGTGCCACCAGCAGACCCCCTGGGGGGGGGAGGGATCAGCCCCAGCATTTT,CATSRPPGGGRDQPQHF
16,TRBJ2-1,.,TRBD2,TRBV7-6,TGTGCCAGCACCCCACCTAGCGGGGACTTCTACAATGAGCAGTTCTTC,CASTPPSGDFYNEQFF
14,TRBJ1-5,.,.,TRBV10-3,TGTGCCATCAGTGAGGGGCCTTACGCTCAGCCCCAGCATTTT,CAISEGPYAQPQHF
16,TRBJ2-7,.,TRBD1,TRBV5-6,TGTGCCAGCAGCGAATTCCGGGACAGATTCTCCTACGAGCAGTACTTC,CASSEFRDRFSYEQYF
14,TRBJ2-7,.,.,TRBV2,TGTGCCAGCAGTGAAAGGACTGCTTCCTACGAGCAGTACTTC,CASSERTASYEQYF
13,TRBJ2-3,.,.,TRBV7-2,TGTGCCTCTCAACCGCGACTTACAGATACGCAGTATTTT,CASQPRLTDTQYF
13,TRBJ1-2,.,.,TRBV6-5,TGTGCCAGCAGTCGCGACAGACTCTATGGCTACACCTTC,CASSRDRLYGYTF
18,TRBJ2-2,.,TRBD2,TRBV12-5,TGTGCTAGTGGTTTGGAAACCGGACTAGCACCAAACACCGGGGAGCTGTTTTTT,CASGLETGLAPNTGELFF
15,TRBJ1-1,.,.,TRBV19,TGTGCCAGTAGTATAGGGCGGGGTAAGGACACTGAAGCTTTCTTT,CASSIGRGKDTEAFF
13,TRBJ1-2,.,TRBD1,TRBV6-1,TGTGCCAGCAGTGATCTTCAGGGGGTTGGCTACACCTTC,CASSDLQGVGYTF
13,TRBJ1-6,few,TRBD1,TRBV30,TGTGCCCAAGGGACAGTCCATAATTCACCCCTCCACTTT,CAQGTVHNSPLHF
15,TRBJ2-1,.,TRBD2,TRBV7-2,TGTGCCAGCAGCTCCTCCGGGAGGGAAATCTATGAGCAGTTCTTC,CASSSSGREIYEQFF
16,TRBJ2-1,.,.,TRBV5-6,TGTGCCAGCAGCCAAGAGCGGGTCCTCACACGCCATGAGCAGTTCTTC,CASSQERVLTRHEQFF
16,TRBJ2-1,.,TRBD2,TRBV5-1,TGCGCCAGCAGCTTGGAGGCGGGAGAATCCTACAATGAGCAGTTCTTC,CASSLEAGESYNEQFF
15,TRBJ1-1,few,.,TRBV6-5,TGTGCCAGCAGTTGGAAAGGACTCCGGAACACTGAAGCTTTCTTT,CASSWKGLRNTEAFF
15,TRBJ2-7,once,.,TRBV14,TGTGCCAGCAGCCAAGTCAGGGTTTTAACCTACGAGCAGTACTTC,CASSQVRVLTYEQYF
14,TRBJ1-4,.,TRBD1,TRBV14,TGTGCCAGCAGCCAAGGACAGGGTAATGAAAAACTGTTTTTT,CASSQGQGNEKLFF
13,TRBJ2-5,.,.,TRBV7-6,TGTGCCAGCAGCCTCAGACAGCAAGAGACCCAGTACTTC,CASSLRQQETQYF
17,TRBJ1-3,once,TRBD1,TRBV6-7,TGTGCCAGCAGTTACCCCCGGGACAGGGACTCTGGAAACACCATATATTTT,CASSYPRDRDSGNTIYF
13,TRBJ1-1,.,.,TRBV18,TGTGCCAGCAGCCGGGATATGAACACTGAAGCTTTCTTT,CASSRDMNTEAFF
14,TRBJ1-4,few,TRBD1,TRBV10-1,TGCGCCAGAGACAGGGATTCGCTTAAAGAAAAACTGTTTTTT,CARDRDSLKEKLFF
14,TRBJ1-5,few,.,TRBV7-2,TGTGCCAGCAGCTTAGACCAGGGGCTACGGGCCCAGCATTTT,CASSLDQGLRAQHF
14,TRBJ2-7,.,TRBD1,TRBV6-1,TGTGCCAGCAGTGTGGGACAGGCATCCTACGAGCAGTACTTC,CASSVGQASYEQYF